Listed below are T cell receptor beta chains from one sample, sequenced in a study of cytomegalovirus exposure and HLA in healthy donors. Measured with immunoSEQ multiplex PCR; TCRdb has only the in-frame clones, and not every one. The sample includes 90,000 to 130,000 clones, 80% to 85% seen only once; the top ten take roughly 22%. Sequencing used PBMCs. The receptors shown here come from a man younger than 45 in good health and CMV-seropositive. Both conserved end residues are part of each CDR3. Each record gives: J gene, V gene, D gene, clone size, CDR3 protein, CDR3 DNA. A D gene is named only where the DNA matches it firmly. The size entry is marked missing in some rows and otherwise reads once, few, many or a size class.

j_gene: TRBJ1-5
v_gene: TRBV7-2
d_gene: -
abundance: -
CDR3aa: CASSMQEQPQHF
CDR3nt: TGTGCCAGCAGCATGCAGGAACAGCCCCAGCATTTT

j_gene: TRBJ2-3
v_gene: TRBV28
d_gene: TRBD2
abundance: -
CDR3aa: CASSSGLAGLDTQYF
CDR3nt: TGTGCCAGCAGTTCGGGACTAGCGGGGTTAGATACGCAGTATTTT

j_gene: TRBJ2-1
v_gene: TRBV6-1
d_gene: -
abundance: -
CDR3aa: CASRPTYTYNEQFF
CDR3nt: TGTGCCAGCCGCCCCACATATACCTACAATGAGCAGTTCTTC

j_gene: TRBJ2-5
v_gene: TRBV7-2
d_gene: TRBD2
abundance: -
CDR3aa: CASSPRGLAGVETQYF
CDR3nt: TGTGCCAGCAGCCCCCGCGGACTAGCGGGGGTGGAGACCCAGTACTTC

j_gene: TRBJ1-1
v_gene: TRBV29-1
d_gene: -
abundance: -
CDR3aa: CSVVQNTEAFF
CDR3nt: TGCAGCGTTGTACAGAACACTGAAGCTTTCTTT

j_gene: TRBJ1-3
v_gene: TRBV15
d_gene: -
abundance: -
CDR3aa: CATSGRENTIYF
CDR3nt: TGTGCCACCAGCGGCAGGGAAAACACCATATATTTT

j_gene: TRBJ1-1
v_gene: TRBV6-1
d_gene: -
abundance: -
CDR3aa: CASRWRAYETTEAFF
CDR3nt: TGTGCCAGCAGATGGAGGGCGTACGAGACCACTGAAGCTTTCTTT

j_gene: TRBJ1-4
v_gene: TRBV5-5
d_gene: TRBD1
abundance: -
CDR3aa: CASTLVTGGGEKLFF
CDR3nt: TGTGCCAGCACCCTAGTAACAGGGGGCGGTGAAAAACTGTTTTTT

j_gene: TRBJ1-5
v_gene: TRBV11-2
d_gene: -
abundance: -
CDR3aa: CASSPGGGSNQPQHF
CDR3nt: TGTGCCAGCAGCCCTGGGGGGGGGAGCAATCAGCCCCAGCATTTT

j_gene: TRBJ2-3
v_gene: TRBV1
d_gene: -
abundance: -
CDR3aa: CTHATKTAGGQDTQYF
CDR3nt: TGCACCCACGCCACGAAAACAGCGGGGGGGCAAGATACGCAGTATTTT

j_gene: TRBJ2-1
v_gene: TRBV15
d_gene: -
abundance: -
CDR3aa: CATSRGTYNEQFF
CDR3nt: TGTGCCACCAGCAGGGGCACCTACAATGAGCAGTTCTTC

j_gene: TRBJ1-4
v_gene: TRBV15
d_gene: TRBD1
abundance: -
CDR3aa: CATSPRTGAEKLFF
CDR3nt: TGTGCCACCAGCCCTCGGACAGGGGCCGAAAAACTGTTTTTT

j_gene: TRBJ2-7
v_gene: TRBV2
d_gene: -
abundance: -
CDR3aa: CASSESFSYEQYF
CDR3nt: TGTGCCAGCAGTGAATCTTTCTCCTACGAGCAGTACTTC

j_gene: TRBJ2-5
v_gene: TRBV28
d_gene: -
abundance: -
CDR3aa: CASSEGRQETQYF
CDR3nt: TGTGCCAGCAGTGAGGGGAGGCAAGAGACCCAGTACTTC

j_gene: TRBJ1-2
v_gene: TRBV6-1
d_gene: TRBD1
abundance: -
CDR3aa: CASIEGAAYYGYTF
CDR3nt: TGTGCCAGCATTGAGGGGGCGGCTTACTATGGCTACACCTTC

j_gene: TRBJ1-6
v_gene: TRBV6-6
d_gene: -
abundance: -
CDR3aa: CASSYRDSFITLHF
CDR3nt: TGTGCCAGCAGTTACCGGGACTCCTTTATTACTCTCCACTTT

j_gene: TRBJ2-3
v_gene: TRBV6-6
d_gene: -
abundance: -
CDR3aa: CASSYSKDTQYF
CDR3nt: TGTGCCAGCAGTTACTCTAAAGATACGCAGTATTTT

j_gene: TRBJ1-1
v_gene: TRBV5-4
d_gene: -
abundance: -
CDR3aa: CASSSGYRNTEAFF
CDR3nt: TGTGCCAGCAGCTCTGGCTACAGAAACACTGAAGCTTTCTTT

j_gene: TRBJ2-1
v_gene: TRBV11-2
d_gene: TRBD1
abundance: -
CDR3aa: CASSRLRQGYNEQFF
CDR3nt: TGTGCCAGCAGCCGACTCAGACAGGGCTACAATGAGCAGTTCTTC

j_gene: TRBJ2-4
v_gene: TRBV11-2
d_gene: TRBD2
abundance: -
CDR3aa: CASSSLKLAGGLDIQYF
CDR3nt: TGTGCCAGCAGCTCGCTAAAACTAGCGGGGGGCTTGGACATTCAGTACTTC

j_gene: TRBJ2-1
v_gene: TRBV11-2
d_gene: TRBD2
abundance: -
CDR3aa: CASSALAGGPYEQFF
CDR3nt: TGTGCCAGCAGCGCACTAGCGGGGGGGCCTTATGAGCAGTTCTTC

j_gene: TRBJ2-1
v_gene: TRBV11-2
d_gene: TRBD1
abundance: -
CDR3aa: CASTTGQVEQFF
CDR3nt: TGTGCCAGCACCACCGGACAGGTTGAGCAGTTCTTC

j_gene: TRBJ2-2
v_gene: TRBV28
d_gene: TRBD1
abundance: -
CDR3aa: CASSFPGQENTGELFF
CDR3nt: TGTGCCAGCAGTTTTCCCGGACAGGAGAACACCGGGGAGCTGTTTTTT

j_gene: TRBJ1-1
v_gene: TRBV28
d_gene: -
abundance: few
CDR3aa: CASSLRAGNTEAFF
CDR3nt: TGTGCCAGCAGTTTGAGAGCAGGGAACACTGAAGCTTTCTTT

j_gene: TRBJ1-2
v_gene: TRBV9
d_gene: TRBD1
abundance: -
CDR3aa: CASSGTGLGGYTF
CDR3nt: TGTGCCAGCAGCGGGACAGGGCTTGGTGGCTACACCTTC

j_gene: TRBJ2-3
v_gene: TRBV19
d_gene: -
abundance: -
CDR3aa: CASSQGIGTDTQYF
CDR3nt: TGTGCCAGTAGTCAGGGGATCGGCACAGATACGCAGTATTTT

j_gene: TRBJ2-7
v_gene: TRBV2
d_gene: TRBD1
abundance: -
CDR3aa: CASTPSGTGREQYF
CDR3nt: TGTGCCAGCACCCCAAGCGGGACAGGGCGCGAGCAGTACTTC

j_gene: TRBJ2-3
v_gene: TRBV4-2
d_gene: -
abundance: -
CDR3aa: CASSQDRGTSQYF
CDR3nt: TGTGCCAGCAGCCAAGATAGGGGGACATCGCAGTATTTT

j_gene: TRBJ2-2
v_gene: TRBV11-3
d_gene: TRBD2
abundance: -
CDR3aa: CASSLELAGAGELFF
CDR3nt: TGTGCCAGCAGCTTAGAACTAGCGGGAGCCGGGGAGCTGTTTTTT

j_gene: TRBJ1-2
v_gene: TRBV25-1
d_gene: -
abundance: -
CDR3aa: CASSERIIGGYTF
CDR3nt: TGTGCCAGCAGTGAACGAATCATCGGGGGCTACACCTTC

j_gene: TRBJ1-1
v_gene: TRBV9
d_gene: -
abundance: -
CDR3aa: CASSVSGREGDTEAFF
CDR3nt: TGTGCCAGCAGCGTAAGTGGCAGGGAAGGAGACACTGAAGCTTTCTTT

j_gene: TRBJ1-1
v_gene: TRBV5-4
d_gene: -
abundance: -
CDR3aa: CASSFPGASGITEAFF
CDR3nt: TGTGCCAGCAGCTTCCCTGGGGCGAGTGGGATCACTGAAGCTTTCTTT

j_gene: TRBJ2-3
v_gene: TRBV5-1
d_gene: TRBD2
abundance: -
CDR3aa: CASSRRGGEDTQYF
CDR3nt: TGCGCCAGCAGCCGGCGGGGGGGCGAGGATACGCAGTATTTT

j_gene: TRBJ2-3
v_gene: TRBV5-1
d_gene: -
abundance: -
CDR3aa: CASSLSRGGTDTQYF
CDR3nt: TGCGCCAGCAGCTTGTCCAGGGGTGGGACAGATACGCAGTATTTT

j_gene: TRBJ1-1
v_gene: TRBV19
d_gene: TRBD1
abundance: -
CDR3aa: CASSITGVGSTEAFF
CDR3nt: TGTGCCAGTAGTATAACAGGGGTCGGGTCCACTGAAGCTTTCTTT

j_gene: TRBJ2-1
v_gene: TRBV10-1
d_gene: TRBD2
abundance: -
CDR3aa: CASSGGTSGVPEQFF
CDR3nt: TGCGCCAGCAGTGGTGGGACTAGCGGGGTTCCTGAGCAGTTCTTC

j_gene: TRBJ2-3
v_gene: TRBV7-8
d_gene: -
abundance: once
CDR3aa: CASSLAVYMIRPTGPSTDTQYF
CDR3nt: TGTGCCAGCAGCTTAGCGGTTTATATGATTCGCCCCACAGGTCCTAGCACAGATACGCAGTATTTT

j_gene: TRBJ1-6
v_gene: TRBV2
d_gene: -
abundance: -
CDR3aa: CASSWEGLDNSPLHF
CDR3nt: TGTGCCAGCAGCTGGGAGGGACTGGATAATTCACCCCTCCACTTC

j_gene: TRBJ2-1
v_gene: TRBV4-1
d_gene: -
abundance: -
CDR3aa: CASSQDRRDSYNEQFF
CDR3nt: TGCGCCAGCAGCCAAGATCGGCGGGACTCCTACAATGAGCAGTTCTTC

j_gene: TRBJ2-3
v_gene: TRBV9
d_gene: -
abundance: -
CDR3aa: CASIKGQGSDTQYF
CDR3nt: TGTGCCAGCATAAAGGGGCAGGGATCAGATACGCAGTATTTT

j_gene: TRBJ2-1
v_gene: TRBV29-1
d_gene: TRBD1
abundance: -
CDR3aa: CSAGTAPASYNEQFF
CDR3nt: TGCAGCGCCGGGACAGCCCCGGCCTCCTACAATGAGCAGTTCTTC

j_gene: TRBJ1-6
v_gene: TRBV20-1
d_gene: -
abundance: -
CDR3aa: CSANRGSPLHF
CDR3nt: TGCAGTGCCAACCGGGGTTCACCCCTCCACTTT